These T cell receptor beta chains were read from a single sample in a study of shared clonotypes between healthy human individuals. Some clones are missing from TCRdb's copy, which holds only in-frame ones; the method was immunoSEQ multiplex PCR. The table has about 2.4 million clones, approximately 94% seen once. Sequenced input: naive CD4+ T cells from PBMCs. These receptors were taken from a man between 18 and 35 years old in good health. Some clones in this sample may be carry-over from other donors' samples. The CDR3 runs from the conserved cysteine through the conserved F or W. The D gene is left open where the match is weak. Clone size is given for some rows only: seen once, a few or many times, or a class if the clone is expanded.

length,D,V,J,size,DNA,CDR3
16,TRBD1,TRBV7-9,TRBJ1-2,-,TGTGCCAGCAGCTTAGGAGGGACAGGGGCTAACTATGGCTACACCTTC,CASSLGGTGANYGYTF
14,-,TRBV28,TRBJ1-2,-,TGTGCCAGCAGTTTGTCGGGGGCGCAGCATGGCTACACCTTC,CASSLSGAQHGYTF
21,TRBD2,TRBV7-3,TRBJ2-3,-,TGTGCCAGCAGCTTAAGGGGGGTCGGTATTGTCGCGGGAGGAAGCACAGATACGCAGTATTTT,CASSLRGVGIVAGGSTDTQYF
19,TRBD1,TRBV29-1,TRBJ2-1,-,TGCAGCGTTCAAAACAGGGGCCCTCTTACGAGGAGCTCCTACAATGAGCAGTTCTTC,CSVQNRGPLTRSSYNEQFF
17,TRBD2,TRBV27,TRBJ2-3,-,TGTGCCAGCAGTTTATACGTCCTAGCGGGAGGCACAGATACGCAGTATTTT,CASSLYVLAGGTDTQYF
13,-,TRBV28,TRBJ2-2,-,TGTGCCACCCAAGGAGGGAACACCGGGGAGCTGTTTTTT,CATQGGNTGELFF
16,TRBD2,TRBV9,TRBJ2-3,-,TGTGCCAGCAGCCCCCGGACTAGCGGGAGCACAGATACGCAGTATTTT,CASSPRTSGSTDTQYF
13,-,TRBV19,TRBJ1-1,-,TGTGCCAGTAGTACAGGAAGGAACACTGAAGCTTTCTTT,CASSTGRNTEAFF
13,-,TRBV4-2,TRBJ2-5,-,TGTGCCAGCAGCCAGGCCCTACGAGAGACCCAGTACTTC,CASSQALRETQYF
12,-,TRBV2,TRBJ2-5,once,TGTGCCAGCAGTGAAAGAGCGGAGACCCAGTACTTC,CASSERAETQYF
14,-,TRBV5-1,TRBJ2-7,-,TGCGCCAGCAGCTTGGAGCCCCGTGGAGGGGAGCAGTACTTC,CASSLEPRGGEQYF
14,-,TRBV7-2,TRBJ1-5,-,TGTGCCAGCAGCTCACAGGGATCGAATCAGCCCCAGCATTTT,CASSSQGSNQPQHF
17,TRBD2,TRBV4-2,TRBJ2-1,-,TGTGCCAGCAGCCAACATCCGGGGACTAGCGGTTACAATGAGCAGTTCTTC,CASSQHPGTSGYNEQFF
13,-,TRBV13,TRBJ2-1,-,TGTGCCAGCAGCTTATTCGGACTGAATGAGCAGTTCTTC,CASSLFGLNEQFF
14,TRBD2,TRBV9,TRBJ2-5,once,TGTGCCAGCAGCCCGGGACTAGTCCCCGAGACCCAGTACTTC,CASSPGLVPETQYF
16,TRBD2,TRBV9,TRBJ2-1,-,TGTGCCAGCAGCGTAGTAGGTAGCGGGAGAAATAATGAGCAGTTCTTC,CASSVVGSGRNNEQFF
13,TRBD1,TRBV7-2,TRBJ1-1,-,TGTGCCAGCAGCGGACAGGGGAACACTGAAGCTTTCTTT,CASSGQGNTEAFF
16,TRBD1,TRBV11-2,TRBJ2-7,-,TGTGCCAGCAGCCGCGCGAGCCGGACAGGGATCTACGAGCAGTACTTC,CASSRASRTGIYEQYF
16,-,TRBV5-6,TRBJ2-6,-,TGTGCCAGCAGCTTGGCCGCCGGGGCCGGGGCCAACGTCCTGACTTTC,CASSLAAGAGANVLTF
15,-,TRBV15,TRBJ1-1,-,TGTGCCACCAGCAGAGATACCCGGGGGGGCACTGAAGCTTTCTTT,CATSRDTRGGTEAFF
15,TRBD1,TRBV18,TRBJ1-6,-,TGTGCCAGCTCAAATAGGACAGGCGATAATTCACCCCTCCACTTT,CASSNRTGDNSPLHF
15,TRBD1,TRBV28,TRBJ1-5,-,TGTGCCAGCAGACGTACAGGGGCTAGCAATCAGCCCCAGCATTTT,CASRRTGASNQPQHF
16,TRBD2,TRBV9,TRBJ2-3,once,TGTGCCAGCAGCGTAAGAAGCGGGAGAAGCCCAGATACGCAGTATTTT,CASSVRSGRSPDTQYF
14,-,TRBV29-1,TRBJ2-1,-,TGCAGCGTTGAGCGCGAGAGGGGGACCAATGAGCAGTTCTTC,CSVERERGTNEQFF
14,-,TRBV9,TRBJ1-1,-,TGTGCCAGCAGCGAATCGACAGGGAACACTGAAGCTTTCTTT,CASSESTGNTEAFF
16,-,TRBV5-1,TRBJ2-2,few,TGCGCCAGCAGCCCCGGGGGCGGGAGTGGCACCGGGGAGCTGTTTTTT,CASSPGGGSGTGELFF
13,TRBD1,TRBV28,TRBJ2-7,-,TGTGCCAGCAGCCCGGGACAGAACAACGAGCAGTACTTC,CASSPGQNNEQYF
15,TRBD1,TRBV2,TRBJ2-7,-,TGTGCCAGCAGGCTTAGACAGGGGATTACCTACGAGCAGTACTTC,CASRLRQGITYEQYF
12,-,TRBV2,TRBJ1-3,-,TGTGCCAGCGAACAAGGTCGAGACACCATATATTTT,CASEQGRDTIYF